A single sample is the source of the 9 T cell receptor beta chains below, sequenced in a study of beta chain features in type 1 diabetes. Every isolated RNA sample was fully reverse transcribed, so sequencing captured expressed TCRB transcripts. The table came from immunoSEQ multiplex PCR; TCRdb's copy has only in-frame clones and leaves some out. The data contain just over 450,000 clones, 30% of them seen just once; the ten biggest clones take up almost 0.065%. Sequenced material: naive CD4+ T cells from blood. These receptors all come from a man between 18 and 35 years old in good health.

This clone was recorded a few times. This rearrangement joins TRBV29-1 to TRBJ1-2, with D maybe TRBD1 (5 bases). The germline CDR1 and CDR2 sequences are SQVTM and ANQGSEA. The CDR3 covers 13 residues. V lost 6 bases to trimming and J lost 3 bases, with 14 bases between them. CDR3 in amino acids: CSVGPGEDYGYTF. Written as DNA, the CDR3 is TGCAGCGTGGGACCGGGGGAGGACTATGGCTACACCTTC. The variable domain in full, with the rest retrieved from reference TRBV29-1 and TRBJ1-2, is SAVISQKPSRDICQRGTSLTIQCQVDSQVTMMFWYRQQPGQSLTLIATANQGSEATYESGFVIDKFPISRPNLTFSTLTVSNMSPEDSSIYLCSVGPGEDYGYTFGSGTRLTVV.

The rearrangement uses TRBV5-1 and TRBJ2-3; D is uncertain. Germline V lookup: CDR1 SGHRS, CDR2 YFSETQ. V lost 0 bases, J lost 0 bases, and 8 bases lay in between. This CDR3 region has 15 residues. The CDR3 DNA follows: TGCGCCAGCAGCTTGGGACCGCTCAGCACAGATACGCAGTATTTT. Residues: CASSLGPLSTDTQYF.

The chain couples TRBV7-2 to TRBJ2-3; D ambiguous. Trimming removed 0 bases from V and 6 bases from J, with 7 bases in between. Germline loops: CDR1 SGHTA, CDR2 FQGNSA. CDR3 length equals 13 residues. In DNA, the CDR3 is TGTGCCAGCAGCTTAGCGTATGATGATACGCAGTATTTT. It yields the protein CASSLAYDDTQYF.

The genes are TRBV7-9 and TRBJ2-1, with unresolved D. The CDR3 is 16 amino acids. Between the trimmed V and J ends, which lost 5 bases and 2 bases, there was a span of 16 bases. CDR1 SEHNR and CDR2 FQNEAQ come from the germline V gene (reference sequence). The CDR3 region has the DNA TGTGCCAGCAGCCCAGAACCGGGTCCCCCCTACAATGAGCAGTTCTTC. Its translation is CASSPEPGPPYNEQFF.

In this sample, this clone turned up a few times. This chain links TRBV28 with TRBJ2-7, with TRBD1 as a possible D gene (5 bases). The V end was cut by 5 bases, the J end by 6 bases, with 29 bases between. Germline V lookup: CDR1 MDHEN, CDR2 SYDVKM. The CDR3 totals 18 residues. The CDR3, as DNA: TGTGCCAGCAGTCCATCAAATGTTTACAGGTTACCGGGCTCCGAGCAGTACTTC. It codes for CASSPSNVYRLPGSEQYF.

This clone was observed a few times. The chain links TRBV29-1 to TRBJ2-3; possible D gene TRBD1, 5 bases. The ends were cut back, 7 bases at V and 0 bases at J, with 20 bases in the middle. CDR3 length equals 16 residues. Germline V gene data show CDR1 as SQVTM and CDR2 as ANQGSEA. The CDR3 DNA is TGCAGCGCCGGTGGAAGCACAGGCCCGAGCACAGATACGCAGTATTTT. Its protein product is CSAGGSTGPSTDTQYF.

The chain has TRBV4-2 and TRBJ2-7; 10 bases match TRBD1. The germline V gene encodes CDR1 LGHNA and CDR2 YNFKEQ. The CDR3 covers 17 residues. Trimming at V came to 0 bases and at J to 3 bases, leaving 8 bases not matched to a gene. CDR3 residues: CASSQEGTGDQYYEQYF. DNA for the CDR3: TGTGCCAGCAGCCAAGAAGGGACAGGGGACCAGTACTACGAGCAGTACTTC.

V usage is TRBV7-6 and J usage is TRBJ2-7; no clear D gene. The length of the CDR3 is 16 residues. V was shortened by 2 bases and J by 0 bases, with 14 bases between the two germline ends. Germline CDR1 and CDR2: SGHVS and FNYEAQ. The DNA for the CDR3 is TGTGCCAGCAGCTTATTTTTCGGGTTCAGCTCCTACGAGCAGTACTTC. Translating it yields CASSLFFGFSSYEQYF.

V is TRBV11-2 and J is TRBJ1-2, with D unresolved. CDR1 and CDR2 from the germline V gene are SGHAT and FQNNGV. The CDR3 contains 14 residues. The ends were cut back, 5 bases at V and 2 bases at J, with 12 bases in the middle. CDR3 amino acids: CASSTRRQNYGYTF. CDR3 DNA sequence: TGTGCCAGCAGCACGCGACGGCAAAACTATGGCTACACCTTC.